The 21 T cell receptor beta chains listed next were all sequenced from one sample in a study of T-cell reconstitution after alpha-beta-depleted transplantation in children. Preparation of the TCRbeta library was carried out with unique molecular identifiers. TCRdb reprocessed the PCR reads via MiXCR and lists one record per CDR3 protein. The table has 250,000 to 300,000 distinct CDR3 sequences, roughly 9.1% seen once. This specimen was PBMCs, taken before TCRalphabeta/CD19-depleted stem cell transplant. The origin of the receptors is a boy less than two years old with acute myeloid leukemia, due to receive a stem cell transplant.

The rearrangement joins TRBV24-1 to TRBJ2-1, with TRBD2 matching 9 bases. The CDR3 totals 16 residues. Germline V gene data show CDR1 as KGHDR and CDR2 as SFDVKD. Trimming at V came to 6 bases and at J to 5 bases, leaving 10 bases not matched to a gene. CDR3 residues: CATSRFGAGGDNEQFF. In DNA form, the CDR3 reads TGTGCCACCAGTCGCTTTGGGGCGGGAGGGGACAATGAGCAGTTCTTC.

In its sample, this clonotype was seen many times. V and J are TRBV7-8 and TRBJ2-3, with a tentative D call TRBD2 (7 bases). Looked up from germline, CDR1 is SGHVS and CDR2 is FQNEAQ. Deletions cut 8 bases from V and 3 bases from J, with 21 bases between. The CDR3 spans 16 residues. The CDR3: CASALLRGGPTDTQYF. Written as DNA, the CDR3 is TGTGCCAGCGCCCTGCTCCGCGGGGGCCCTACAGATACGCAGTATTTT.

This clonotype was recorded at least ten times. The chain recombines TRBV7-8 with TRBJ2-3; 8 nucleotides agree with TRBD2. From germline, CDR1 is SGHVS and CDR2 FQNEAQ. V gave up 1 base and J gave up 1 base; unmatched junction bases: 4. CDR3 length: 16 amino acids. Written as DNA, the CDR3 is TGTGCCAGCAGCTTAGTCCCGGGACTAGGCACAGATACGCAGTATTTT. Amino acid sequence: CASSLVPGLGTDTQYF. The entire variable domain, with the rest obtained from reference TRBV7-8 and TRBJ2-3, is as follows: GAGVSQSPRYKVAKRGQDVALRCDPISGHVSLFWYQQALGQGPEFLTYFQNEAQLDKSGLPSDRFFAERPEGSVSTLKIQRTQQEDSAVYLCASSLVPGLGTDTQYFGPGTRLTVL.

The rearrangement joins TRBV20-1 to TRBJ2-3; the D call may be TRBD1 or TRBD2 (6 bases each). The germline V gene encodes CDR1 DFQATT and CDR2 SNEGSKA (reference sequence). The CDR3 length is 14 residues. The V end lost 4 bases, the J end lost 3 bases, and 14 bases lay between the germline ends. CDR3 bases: TGCAGTGCTAAGGAGGGGGATAGGACAGATACGCAGTATTTT. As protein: CSAKEGDRTDTQYF.

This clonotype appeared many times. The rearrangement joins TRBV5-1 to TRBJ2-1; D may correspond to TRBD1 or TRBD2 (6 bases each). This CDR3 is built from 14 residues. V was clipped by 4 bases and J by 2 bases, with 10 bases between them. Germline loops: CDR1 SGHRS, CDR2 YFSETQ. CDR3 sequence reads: CASSPRGAYNEQFF. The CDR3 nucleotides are TGCGCCAGCAGCCCAAGGGGGGCCTACAATGAGCAGTTCTTC.

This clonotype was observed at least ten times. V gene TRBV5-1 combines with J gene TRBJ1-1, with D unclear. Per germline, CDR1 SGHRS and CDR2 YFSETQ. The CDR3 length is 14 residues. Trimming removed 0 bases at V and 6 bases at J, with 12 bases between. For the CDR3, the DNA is TGCGCCAGCAGCTTGGTTGAAAGGTACCCTGAAGCTTTCTTT. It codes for CASSLVERYPEAFF. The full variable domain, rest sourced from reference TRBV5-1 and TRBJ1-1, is KAGVTQTPRYLIKTRGQQVTLSCSPISGHRSVSWYQQTPGQGLQFLFEYFSETQRNKGNFPGRFSGRQFSNSRSEMNVSTLELGDSALYLCASSLVERYPEAFFGQGTRLTVV.

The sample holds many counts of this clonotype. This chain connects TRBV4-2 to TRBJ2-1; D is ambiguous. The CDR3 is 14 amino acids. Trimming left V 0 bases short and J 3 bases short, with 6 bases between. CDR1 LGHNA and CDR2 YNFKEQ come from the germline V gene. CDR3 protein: CASSQDASYNEQFF. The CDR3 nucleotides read TGTGCCAGCAGCCAAGATGCTAGCTACAATGAGCAGTTCTTC.

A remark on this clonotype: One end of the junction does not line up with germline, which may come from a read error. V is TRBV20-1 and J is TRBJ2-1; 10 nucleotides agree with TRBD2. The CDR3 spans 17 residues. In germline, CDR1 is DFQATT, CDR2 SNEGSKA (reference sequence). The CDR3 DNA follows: TGCTGTGCTAGCTTAGCGGGAGGTCTTATAGGGTACAATGAGCAGTTCTTC. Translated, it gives CCASLAGGLIGYNEQFF.

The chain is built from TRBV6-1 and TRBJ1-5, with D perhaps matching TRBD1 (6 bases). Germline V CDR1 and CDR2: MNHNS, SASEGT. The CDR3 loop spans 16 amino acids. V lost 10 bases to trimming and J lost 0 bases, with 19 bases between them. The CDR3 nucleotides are TGTGCCACCAGACCGACAGGCATTCTTAGCAATCAGCCCCAGCATTTT. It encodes CATRPTGILSNQPQHF.

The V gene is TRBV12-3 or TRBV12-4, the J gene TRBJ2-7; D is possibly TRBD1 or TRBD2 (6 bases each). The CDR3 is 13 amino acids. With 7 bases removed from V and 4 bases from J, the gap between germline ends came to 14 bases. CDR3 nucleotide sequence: TGTGCCAGCAAGATAGGGGGGACATACGAGCAGTACTTC. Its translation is CASKIGGTYEQYF.

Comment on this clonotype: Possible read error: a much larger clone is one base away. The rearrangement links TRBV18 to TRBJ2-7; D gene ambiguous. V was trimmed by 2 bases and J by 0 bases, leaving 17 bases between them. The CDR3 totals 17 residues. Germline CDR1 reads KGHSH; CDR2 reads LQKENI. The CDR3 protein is CASSPSTSRTYSYEQYF. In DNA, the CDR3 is TGTGCCAGCTCACCAAGCACTTCTAGAACCTACTCCTACGAGCAGTACTTC.

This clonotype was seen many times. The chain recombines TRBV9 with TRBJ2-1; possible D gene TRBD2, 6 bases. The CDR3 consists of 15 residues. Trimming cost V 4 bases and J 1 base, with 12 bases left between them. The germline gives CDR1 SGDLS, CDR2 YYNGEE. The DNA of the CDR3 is TGTGCCAGCAGCACCGGGACTCCTTCCTACAATGAGCAGTTCTTC. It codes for CASSTGTPSYNEQFF.

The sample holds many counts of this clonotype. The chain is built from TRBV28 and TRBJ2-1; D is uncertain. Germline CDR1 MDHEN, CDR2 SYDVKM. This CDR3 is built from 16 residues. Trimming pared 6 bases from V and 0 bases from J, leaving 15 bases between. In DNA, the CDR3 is TGTGCCAGCAGCCGCCATACACAACGCTCCTACAATGAGCAGTTCTTC. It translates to CASSRHTQRSYNEQFF.

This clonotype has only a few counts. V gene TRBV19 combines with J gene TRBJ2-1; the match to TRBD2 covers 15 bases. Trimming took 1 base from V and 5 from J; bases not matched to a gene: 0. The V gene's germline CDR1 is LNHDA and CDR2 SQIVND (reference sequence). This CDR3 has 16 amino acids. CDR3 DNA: TGTGCCAGTAGTATAGGGACTAGCGGGAGGGACAATGAGCAGTTCTTC. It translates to CASSIGTSGRDNEQFF.

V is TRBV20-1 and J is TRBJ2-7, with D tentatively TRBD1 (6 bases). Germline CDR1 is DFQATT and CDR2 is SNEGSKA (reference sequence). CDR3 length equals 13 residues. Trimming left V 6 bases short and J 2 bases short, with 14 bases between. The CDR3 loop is CSALPGHTYEQYF. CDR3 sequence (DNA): TGCAGTGCGCTACCGGGACATACCTACGAGCAGTACTTC.

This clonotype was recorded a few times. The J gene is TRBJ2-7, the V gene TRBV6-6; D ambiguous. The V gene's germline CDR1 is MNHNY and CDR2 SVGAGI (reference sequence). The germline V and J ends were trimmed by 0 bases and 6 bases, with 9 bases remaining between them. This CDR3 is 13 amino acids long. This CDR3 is CASSYSWVSEQYF. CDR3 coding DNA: TGTGCCAGCAGTTACTCATGGGTATCCGAGCAGTACTTC.

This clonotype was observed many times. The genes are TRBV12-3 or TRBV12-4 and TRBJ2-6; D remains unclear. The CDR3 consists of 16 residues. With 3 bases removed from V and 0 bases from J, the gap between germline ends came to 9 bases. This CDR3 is CASSFGRSSGANVLTF. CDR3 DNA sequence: TGTGCCAGCAGTTTCGGTCGGAGCTCTGGGGCCAACGTCCTGACTTTC.

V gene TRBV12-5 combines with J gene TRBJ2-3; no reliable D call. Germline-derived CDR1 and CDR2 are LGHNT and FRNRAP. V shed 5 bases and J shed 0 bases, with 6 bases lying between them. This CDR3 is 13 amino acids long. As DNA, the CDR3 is TGTGCTAGTGGTCCCCAAAGCACAGATACGCAGTATTTT. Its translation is CASGPQSTDTQYF.

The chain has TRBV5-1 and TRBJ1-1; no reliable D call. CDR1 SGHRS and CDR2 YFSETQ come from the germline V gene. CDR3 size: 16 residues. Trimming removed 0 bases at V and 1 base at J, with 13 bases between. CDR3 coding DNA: TGCGCCAGCAGCTTGGAGGTGGGTCTGAGGAACACTGAAGCTTTCTTT. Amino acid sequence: CASSLEVGLRNTEAFF.

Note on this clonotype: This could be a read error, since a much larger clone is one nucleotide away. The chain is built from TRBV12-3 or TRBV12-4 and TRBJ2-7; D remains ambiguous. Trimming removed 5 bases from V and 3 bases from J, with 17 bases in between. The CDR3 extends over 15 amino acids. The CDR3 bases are TGTGCCAGCAGTCCCATTACCCCGGCCTACTACGAGCAGTACTTC. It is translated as CASSPITPAYYEQYF.

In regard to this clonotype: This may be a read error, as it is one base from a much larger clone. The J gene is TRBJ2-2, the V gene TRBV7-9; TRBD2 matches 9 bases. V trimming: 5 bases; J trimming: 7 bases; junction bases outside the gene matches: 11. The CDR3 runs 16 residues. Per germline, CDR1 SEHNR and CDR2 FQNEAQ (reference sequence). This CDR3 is CASSALLAGTSGELFF. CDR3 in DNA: TGTGCCAGCAGCGCCCTCCTAGCGGGAACGAGCGGGGAGCTGTTTTTT.